The 18 T cell receptor beta chains given below trace back to one sample, sequenced in a study of cytomegalovirus exposure and HLA in healthy donors. The protocol was immunoSEQ multiplex PCR, while the TCRdb copy is restricted to in-frame clones and leaves out a portion. The sample has over 110,000 clones, around 84% seen once. Source material: PBMCs. These receptors all come from a man younger than 35 in good health and CMV-seropositive.

Written as DNA, the CDR3 is TGTGCCAGTAGTATAGGAGCGGGAGGGGCCTACGAGCAGTACTTC. It codes for CASSIGAGGAYEQYF. This chain joins TRBV19 and TRBJ2-7; 10 positions agree with TRBD2. CDR1 and CDR2 from the germline V gene are LNHDA and SQIVND (reference sequence). The CDR3 is 15 amino acids. The junction had 2 bases not matched to a gene; V was cut back by 1 base and J by 2 bases.

The chain employs TRBV9 and TRBJ1-2; D is undetermined. This CDR3 is built from 13 residues. The germline CDR1 and CDR2 sequences are SGDLS and YYNGEE. V dropped 1 base and J dropped 8 bases, with 12 bases sitting between them. In DNA form, the CDR3 reads TGTGCCAGCAGCGTAATTGGAGGAGGCGGCTACACCTTC. As protein: CASSVIGGGGYTF.

This sequence joins TRBV7-9 and TRBJ1-1; D is uncertain. The V and J ends lost 3 bases and 9 bases respectively, with 8 bases between them. Germline V CDR1 and CDR2: SEHNR, FQNEAQ (reference sequence). The CDR3 spans 11 residues. CDR3 amino acids: CASSLVSQAFF. CDR3 DNA: TGTGCCAGCAGCTTGGTTAGTCAAGCTTTCTTT.

The CDR3 is CASSLEGEQYF. In DNA, the CDR3 is TGTGCCAGCAGTTTGGAGGGCGAGCAGTACTTC. The genes are TRBV27 and TRBJ2-7; D may be TRBD2 (6 bases). Germline CDR1 reads MNHEY; CDR2 reads SMNVEV (reference sequence). This CDR3 region has 11 residues. Trimming left V 3 bases short and J 6 bases short, with 6 bases between.

The chain employs TRBV2 and TRBJ1-2; 9 bases fit TRBD1. Unmatched junction bases numbered 7, after V lost 3 bases and J lost 8 bases. The CDR3 runs 14 residues. Germline lookup yields CDR1 SNHLY and CDR2 FYNNEI. The CDR3 coding sequence is TGTGCCAGCAGTGACGGGACAGGGCGTATGGGCTACACCTTC. Translating gives CASSDGTGRMGYTF.

The gene calls are TRBV15 and TRBJ1-5; D uncertain. The CDR3 runs 12 residues. Trimming shortened V by 8 bases and J by 6 bases, and 11 bases separated the two germline ends. Germline lookup yields CDR1 LNHNV and CDR2 YYDKDF (reference sequence). CDR3 residues: CATSMEIQPQHF. The CDR3 coding sequence is TGTGCCACCTCCATGGAGATTCAGCCCCAGCATTTT. Full variable domain (outside the CDR3, taken from reference TRBV15 and TRBJ1-5): DAMVIQNPRYQVTQFGKPVTLSCSQTLNHNVMYWYQQKSSQAPKLLFHYYDKDFNNEADTPDNFQSRRPNTSFCFLDIRSPGLGDTAMYLCATSMEIQPQHFGDGTRLSIL.

This clone was seen more than once but under ten times. This chain uses TRBV27 with TRBJ2-7, with TRBD1 as a possible D gene (5 bases). Germline lookup yields CDR1 MNHEY and CDR2 SMNVEV (reference sequence). The V gene lost 2 bases and the J gene lost 0 bases, with 8 bases spanning the gap. The CDR3 sequence is 14 residues long. In DNA form, the CDR3 reads TGTGCCAGCAGTTTACAGGGAAGCTCCTACGAGCAGTACTTC. Its protein product is CASSLQGSSYEQYF.

The chain carries TRBV19 and TRBJ2-7; 9 nucleotides agree with TRBD1. V lost 5 bases and J lost 2; bases outside the gene matches: 4. This CDR3 comprises 14 residues. Germline CDR1 reads LNHDA; CDR2 reads SQIVND (reference sequence). This chain's CDR3 is CASSPGTGTYEQYF. CDR3 bases: TGTGCCAGTAGTCCCGGGACAGGGACCTACGAGCAGTACTTC.

The chain combines TRBV5-6 with TRBJ2-7, with 8 bases lining up with TRBD1. CDR3 length: 16 residues. The V and J ends lost 0 bases and 3 bases, in that order; junction bases with no gene match: 8. CDR1 is SGHDT, CDR2 YYEEEE, per germline. The CDR3 sequence is CASSLGRTGPSYEQYF. The CDR3 DNA is TGTGCCAGCAGCTTGGGACGGACAGGGCCGAGCTACGAGCAGTACTTC.

The chain uses TRBV9 and TRBJ2-3; TRBD2 matches at 7 bases. Per the germline V gene, CDR1 is SGDLS and CDR2 is YYNGEE. This CDR3 has 17 amino acids. The trim removed 4 bases at V and 0 bases at J, leaving 11 bases unmatched. In DNA, the CDR3 is TGTGCCAGCAGCCCGAGGGGAGGGCCGGTTAGCACAGATACGCAGTATTTT. Translation gives CASSPRGGPVSTDTQYF.

The chain couples TRBV28 to TRBJ1-2; D is ambiguous. The germline V and J ends were trimmed by 7 bases and 1 base, with 10 bases remaining between them. The CDR3 covers 13 residues. In germline, CDR1 is MDHEN, CDR2 SYDVKM. The CDR3 DNA reads as TGTGCCAGCACCCCACAGATTAACTATGGCTACACCTTC. It encodes CASTPQINYGYTF.

This clone was found a few times. V gene TRBV2 combines with J gene TRBJ1-5, with no clear D. CDR1 is SNHLY and CDR2 is FYNNEI in the germline V gene. V was cut by 3 bases and J by 2 bases, with 11 bases left in between. This CDR3 has 15 residues. CDR3 sequence (DNA): TGTGCCAGCAGTGATCTTACAGCCGGCAATCAGCCCCAGCATTTT. It yields the protein CASSDLTAGNQPQHF.

V is TRBV27 and J is TRBJ2-7, with D unclear. This CDR3 is built from 15 residues. Germline values: CDR1 MNHEY, CDR2 SMNVEV (reference sequence). V lost 2 bases and J lost 2, with 13 bases in between. The CDR3 nucleotides are TGTGCCAGCAGTTTAGGTTCCCAACGAGCCTACGAGCAGTACTTC. It yields the protein CASSLGSQRAYEQYF.

Many counts were recorded for this clone. The sample contains more than one DNA sequence encoding this CDR3. The chain recombines TRBV2 with TRBJ1-2; perhaps TRBD1 as D (6 bases). Per germline, CDR1 SNHLY and CDR2 FYNNEI. V lost 3 bases, J lost 2 bases, and 10 bases lay in between. The CDR3 is 14 residues long. The CDR3 bases are TGTGCCAGCAGTGAGCTGGACAGAAACTATGGCTACACCTTC. Its translation: CASSELDRNYGYTF.

This chain uses TRBV2 with TRBJ2-3; D is possibly TRBD2 (5 bases). Trimming removed 4 bases from V and 2 bases from J, with 10 bases in between. Germline CDR1 SNHLY, CDR2 FYNNEI. The CDR3 runs 14 residues. The CDR3 loop is CASSVQRYTDTQYF. CDR3 DNA: TGTGCCAGCAGTGTCCAGCGGTACACAGATACGCAGTATTTT.

The chain couples TRBV6-1 to TRBJ1-1; 8 nucleotides match TRBD1. V dropped 6 bases and J dropped 1; count of bases not matched to a gene: 1. The CDR3 has 13 residues. Germline CDR1 reads MNHNS; CDR2 reads SASEGT. The CDR3 DNA sequence: TGTGCCAGCAGCACAGGGGGGAACACTGAAGCTTTCTTT. This encodes CASSTGGNTEAFF.

This clone is a singleton in its sample. In DNA form, the CDR3 reads TGCAGCGTTGAACTACAGGGCATTCCCTACGAGCAGTACTTC. Protein product: CSVELQGIPYEQYF. V and J are TRBV29-1 and TRBJ2-7, with D perhaps TRBD1 (6 bases). Trimming stripped 2 bases from V and 2 bases from J, with 13 bases between. This CDR3 is built from 14 residues. The V gene's germline CDR1 is SQVTM and CDR2 ANQGSEA.

CDR3: CASSLEIGDNEQFF. The CDR3 DNA sequence: TGTGCCAGCTCACTGGAAATTGGAGACAATGAGCAGTTCTTC. This sequence joins TRBV18 and TRBJ2-1; D remains unclear. Per the germline V gene, CDR1 is KGHSH and CDR2 is LQKENI. CDR3 length equals 14 residues. Trimming cost V 4 bases and J 5 bases, with 12 bases left between them.